The text below deals with one T cell receptor (beta chain). The antigen is unknown. These data originate in a study of CXCR3-negative and CXCR3-positive naive CD8 T cells. Study-level information: Overall TRB read output was about 140 million, and each library contained about 1.5 +/- 0.3 million reads.

UMI-labeled 5' RACE yielded the TRB cDNA libraries. Using the 5' RACE reads, TCRdb records one entry per CDR3 protein without DNA. The table lists 40,000 to 45,000 distinct CDR3 sequences. At about 310,000 cells each, triplicate sorts were carried out for each CD8+ T cell subset. Regarding the study as a whole: Similar TRBV-TRBJ gene usage was seen in naive CXCR3-negative and CXCR3-positive cells, but not in memory cells.

CDR1 is SQVTM and CDR2 is ANQGSEA in the germline V gene. The CDR3 spans 13 residues. The source is a human donor in good health. Some clones in this sample may be carry-over from other donors' samples. Material: memory CD8+ T cells from blood. The V gene is TRBV29-1, the J gene TRBJ1-4. The CDR3 sequence: CSATAATNEKLFF. Combining the CDR3 with reference TRBV29-1 and TRBJ1-4 gives the whole variable domain SAVISQKPSRDICQRGTSLTIQCQVDSQVTMMFWYRQQPGQSLTLIATANQGSEATYESGFVIDKFPISRPNLTFSTLTVSNMSPEDSSIYLCSATAATNEKLFFGSGTQLSVL.